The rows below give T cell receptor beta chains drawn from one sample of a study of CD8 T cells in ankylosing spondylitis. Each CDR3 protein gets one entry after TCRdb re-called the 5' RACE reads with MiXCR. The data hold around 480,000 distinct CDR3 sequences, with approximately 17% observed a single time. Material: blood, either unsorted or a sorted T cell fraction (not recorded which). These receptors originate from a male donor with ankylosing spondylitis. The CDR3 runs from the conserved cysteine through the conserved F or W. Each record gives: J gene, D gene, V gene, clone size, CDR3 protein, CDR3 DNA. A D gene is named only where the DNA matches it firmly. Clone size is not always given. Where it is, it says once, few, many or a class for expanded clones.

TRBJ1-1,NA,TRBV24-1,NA,CATRVRANTEAFF,TGTGCCACCAGGGTCAGGGCGAACACTGAAGCTTTCTTT
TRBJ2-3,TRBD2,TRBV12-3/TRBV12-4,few,CASSSQVGTSGITQYF,TGTGCCAGCAGCAGTCAGGTGGGGACTAGCGGGATTACGCAGTATTTT
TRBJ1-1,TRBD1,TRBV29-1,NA,CSARRGQLNTEAFF,TGCAGCGCCAGGAGGGGGCAATTGAACACTGAAGCTTTCTTT
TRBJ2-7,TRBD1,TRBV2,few,CASSQGVAPYEQYF,TGTGCCAGCAGTCAGGGGGTGGCCCCCTACGAGCAGTACTTC
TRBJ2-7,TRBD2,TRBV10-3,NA,CAISESASGSYEQYF,TGTGCCATCAGTGAGTCGGCTAGCGGGAGCTACGAGCAGTACTTC
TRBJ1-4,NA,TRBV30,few,CAWGEDTREKLFF,TGTGCCTGGGGAGAAGACACAAGGGAAAAACTGTTTTTT
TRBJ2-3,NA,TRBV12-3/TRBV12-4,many,CASKNRASTDTQYF,TGTGCCAGCAAAAACAGGGCTAGCACAGATACGCAGTATTTT
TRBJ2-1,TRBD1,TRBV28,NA,CASSSPRTRDSSYNEQFF,TGTGCCAGCAGTTCCCCTAGAACTCGGGACAGCTCCTACAATGAGCAGTTCTTC
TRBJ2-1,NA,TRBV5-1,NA,CASSPRGVDEKFF,TGCGCCAGCAGCCCAAGAGGGGTGGATGAGAAGTTCTTC
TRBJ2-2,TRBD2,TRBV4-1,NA,CASSHMVWLSGGPTGELFF,TGCGCCAGCAGCCACATGGTGTGGCTTAGCGGGGGACCCACCGGGGAGCTGTTTTTT
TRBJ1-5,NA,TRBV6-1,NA,CASSEALSGGGLEPQHF,TGTGCCAGCAGTGAAGCTTTATCCGGGGGGGGTTTAGAGCCCCAGCATTTT
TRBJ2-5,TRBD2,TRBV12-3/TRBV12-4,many,CASSTSGGREETQYF,TGTGCCAGCAGCACAAGCGGGGGGCGAGAAGAGACCCAGTACTTC
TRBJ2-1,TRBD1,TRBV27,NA,CASSLRQGGEQFF,TGTGCCAGCAGTCTCAGACAGGGCGGTGAGCAGTTCTTC
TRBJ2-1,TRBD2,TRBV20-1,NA,CSAPSGTGNEQFF,TGCAGTGCTCCCAGCGGGACTGGCAATGAGCAGTTCTTC
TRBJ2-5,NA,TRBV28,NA,CASSLPAGPGETQYF,TGTGCCAGCAGTTTACCCGCGGGGCCAGGGGAGACCCAGTACTTC
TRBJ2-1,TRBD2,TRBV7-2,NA,CASSLALLAGLDEQFF,TGTGCCAGCAGCTTAGCGCTCCTAGCGGGATTGGATGAGCAGTTCTTC
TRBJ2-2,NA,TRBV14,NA,CASSQDSSTNTGELFF,TGTGCCAGCAGCCAAGACTCCTCGACGAACACCGGGGAGCTGTTTTTT
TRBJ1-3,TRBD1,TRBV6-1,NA,CASSAQGVGNTIYF,TGTGCCAGCAGTGCCCAGGGGGTTGGAAACACCATATATTTT
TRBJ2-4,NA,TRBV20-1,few,CSAENRESKNIQYF,TGCAGTGCGGAAAACAGGGAGTCCAAAAACATTCAGTACTTC
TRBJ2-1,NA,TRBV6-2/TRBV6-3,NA,CASSYRTAYNEQFF,TGTGCCAGCAGTTACAGGACAGCCTACAATGAGCAGTTCTTC